These 5 T cell receptor beta chains originate from one sample sequenced in a study of blood T cell repertoires in COVID-19 (dated by TCRdb to the early 2020s). Libraries were constructed by the immunoSEQ multiplex PCR assay. Sourced from immuneACCESS, this table was stored by TCRdb with only in-frame sequences that have V and J called. A share of the clones is absent; for the studies checked, an unresolved V gene accounts for under half, and the remainder has no known explanation. The sample has roughly 250,000 clones on record, around nine tenths of them singletons. Together, the top ten hold more than 0.75% of the sample. Specimen: peripheral blood. Source of these receptors: a man aged 25 to 40 with acute or convalescent COVID-19.

V usage is TRBV5-6 and J usage is TRBJ1-6; TRBD1 might be the D (6 bases). CDR1 SGHDT and CDR2 YYEEEE come from the germline V gene. There are 14 residues in the CDR3. Trimming shortened V by 4 bases and J by 6 bases, and 11 bases separated the two germline ends. In DNA form, the CDR3 reads TGTGCCAGCAGCCGGGACACCGCTAATTCACCCCTCCACTTT. Translation gives CASSRDTANSPLHF.

The gene calls are TRBV6-5 and TRBJ2-3, with D tentatively TRBD1 (5 bases). The germline V and J ends were trimmed by 5 bases and 2 bases, with 14 bases remaining between them. The CDR3 totals 15 residues. Germline CDR1 reads MNHEY; CDR2 reads SVGAGI. CDR3 sequence reads: CASSQTVGFTDTQYF. The CDR3 DNA reads TGTGCCAGCAGTCAGACAGTCGGATTCACAGATACGCAGTATTTT.

The rearrangement links TRBV6-5 to TRBJ2-7, with TRBD1 as a possible D gene (6 bases). The V and J ends lost 4 bases and 2 bases respectively, with 15 bases between them. CDR1 is MNHEY and CDR2 is SVGAGI in the germline V gene. The CDR3 is 15 residues long. The CDR3 coding sequence is TGTGCCAGCAGTTTTGCTTATCAGGGGCCCTACGAGCAGTACTTC. This codes for CASSFAYQGPYEQYF.

V and J are TRBV5-6 and TRBJ1-2; 9 bases fit TRBD1. The germline V gene has CDR1 SGHDT and CDR2 YYEEEE. The CDR3 consists of 15 residues. The trim removed 2 bases at V and 7 bases at J, leaving 9 bases unmatched. The CDR3 bases are TGTGCCAGCAGCTTAGAATACAGGGGGCGAAGTGGCTACACCTTC. This translates into CASSLEYRGRSGYTF. The whole variable domain, filled in from reference TRBV5-6 and TRBJ1-2, reads DAGVTQSPTHLIKTRGQQVTLRCSPKSGHDTVSWYQQALGQGPQFIFQYYEEEERQRGNFPDRFSGHQFPNYSSELNVNALLLGDSALYLCASSLEYRGRSGYTFGSGTRLTVV.

V is TRBV6-5 and J is TRBJ1-1, with D unresolved. The CDR3 spans 12 residues. V was trimmed by 6 bases and J by 3 bases, leaving 8 bases between them. Germline V gene data show CDR1 as MNHEY and CDR2 as SVGAGI. The CDR3 DNA follows: TGTGCCAGCAGAGCGTACGACACTGAAGCTTTCTTT. This translates into CASRAYDTEAFF.